The T cell receptor beta chain described here comes from a study of blood T cell repertoires in COVID-19. Trimming at V came to 4 bases and at J to 2 bases, leaving 2 bases not matched to a gene. Germline V gene data show CDR1 as SGHRS and CDR2 as YFSETQ. CDR3 length: 13 amino acids. This clone was picked up a small number of times. In the authors' methods: Nucleated cell counts were estimated from reference gene primer amplification. This table comes from immunoSEQ multiplex PCR, and its TCRdb copy is limited to in-frame clones, with some not included. The V and J calls and the clone size are those of that table, but D and trimming were determined from the DNA. The sample shows roughly 250,000 clones, approximately 80% of them seen only once.

The specimen was peripheral blood. J is TRBJ1-2 and V is TRBV5-1; 7 bases map to TRBD1. This receptor was obtained from a middle-aged woman with active or convalescent COVID-19. CDR3 protein: CASSIQGNYGYTF. CDR3 coding DNA: TGCGCCAGCAGCATACAGGGGAACTATGGCTACACCTTC.